Below, 27 T cell receptor beta chains from the same sample are listed, as sequenced in a study of OX40 agonist ivuxolimab in advanced cancers. Receptor amplification or capture employed the immunoSEQ multiplex PCR assay. What TCRdb holds here is the immuneACCESS table cut down to in-frame rearrangements. Part of the clones is not present; checked against another copy, under half of the missing clones reflect an unresolved V gene, and the others are unexplained. The sample includes more than 75,000 clones, with 80% to 90% observed a single time. Of the sample, over 0.25% is held by the ten largest clones. This sample comprised CD4+ or CD8+ T cells sorted from blood, obtained in a trial of the OX40 agonist ivuxolimab. These receptors were taken from an adult with an advanced solid tumor such as melanoma, head and neck, liver or kidney cancer.

The chain has TRBV7-2 and TRBJ2-7; 9 bases align to TRBD1. V shed 4 bases, J shed 2 bases, and the junction held 3 bases outside the gene matches. CDR3 length: 14 amino acids. The germline V gene encodes CDR1 SGHTA and CDR2 FQGNSA. CDR3: CASSSGTGTYEQYF. CDR3 nucleotides: TGTGCCAGCAGCTCCGGGACAGGGACCTACGAGCAGTACTTC.

The genes are TRBV14 and TRBJ1-1; D ambiguous. Germline assignment: CDR1 SGHDN and CDR2 FVKESK. The CDR3 totals 14 residues. V gave up 1 base and J gave up 1 base, with 7 bases separating them. The CDR3 region is CASSQAAGNTEAFF. The CDR3 region has the DNA TGTGCCAGCAGCCAAGCAGCGGGGAACACTGAAGCTTTCTTT.

The chain joins TRBV30 to TRBJ1-1, with 8 bases aligning to TRBD1. The CDR3 is 12 residues long. CDR1 is GTSNPN and CDR2 is SVGIG in the germline V gene (reference sequence). Trimming removed 8 bases from V and 1 base from J; junction bases left unmatched: 3. CDR3: CARDRQNTEAFF. The CDR3, as DNA: TGTGCCAGGGACAGGCAGAACACTGAAGCTTTCTTT. The full variable domain, in which reference TRBV30 and TRBJ1-1 provide the parts outside the CDR3, is SQTIHQWPATLVQPVGSPLSLECTVEGTSNPNLYWYRQAAGRGLQLLFYSVGIGQISSEVPQNLSASRPQDRQFILSSKKLLLSDSGFYLCARDRQNTEAFFGQGTRLTVV.

The chain carries TRBV6-1 and TRBJ1-1; no clear D. The length of the CDR3 is 9 residues. The V gene's germline CDR1 is MNHNS and CDR2 SASEGT. Between the trimmed V and J ends, which lost 5 bases and 11 bases, there was a span of 6 bases. The CDR3 DNA sequence: TGTGCCAGCAGTTACTCGGCTTTCTTT. Translated, it gives CASSYSAFF.

V is TRBV9 and J is TRBJ2-3; D is ambiguous. V gave up 1 base and J gave up 1 base, with 10 bases separating them. CDR1 is SGDLS, CDR2 YYNGEE, per germline. This CDR3 is built from 15 residues. CDR3 amino acids: CASSVQALGTDTQYF. CDR3 nucleotides: TGTGCCAGCAGCGTACAAGCACTGGGCACAGATACGCAGTATTTT.

V and J are TRBV9 and TRBJ2-5; TRBD1 matches 9 bases. The CDR3 extends over 16 amino acids. Per germline, CDR1 SGDLS and CDR2 YYNGEE. V trimming: 0 bases; J trimming: 5 bases; junction bases outside the gene matches: 8. The CDR3 region is CASSVGYRDRGETQYF. CDR3 bases: TGTGCCAGCAGCGTAGGGTATCGCGACAGGGGGGAGACCCAGTACTTC.

This chain connects TRBV19 to TRBJ1-6; the D gene is possibly TRBD1 (6 bases). CDR3 length equals 15 residues. V shed 7 bases and J shed 7 bases, with 17 bases lying between them. Germline V gene data show CDR1 as LNHDA and CDR2 as SQIVND (reference sequence). CDR3 sequence (DNA): TGTGCCAGTACCCAAGGGGGTAGGGGAAATTCACCCCTCCACTTT. It is translated as CASTQGGRGNSPLHF.

V gene TRBV30 combines with J gene TRBJ1-2; 10 positions match TRBD1. The V gene end was trimmed by 7 bases and the J gene end by 4 bases; junction bases not matched to a gene: 9. CDR3 size: 14 residues. Germline V gene lookup returns CDR1 GTSNPN and CDR2 SVGIG (reference sequence). This CDR3 is CASIWTGGFYGYTF. CDR3 DNA: TGTGCCTCCATCTGGACAGGGGGGTTCTATGGCTACACCTTC.

The V gene is TRBV28, the J gene TRBJ1-2; D possibly corresponds to TRBD1 (5 bases). CDR3 length: 19 residues. In germline, CDR1 is MDHEN, CDR2 SYDVKM. The V end lost 5 bases, the J end lost 2 bases, and 27 bases lay between the germline ends. CDR3 in amino acids: CASSRGMGGLSIGNYGYTF. The CDR3, as DNA: TGTGCCAGCAGTCGGGGGATGGGGGGACTGAGCATCGGAAACTATGGCTACACCTTC.

The chain employs TRBV28 and TRBJ1-5, with 8 bases fitting TRBD1. The CDR3 spans 15 residues. Germline assignment: CDR1 MDHEN and CDR2 SYDVKM. The ends lost 5 bases at V and 7 bases at J; junction bases unmatched: 10. The CDR3 loop is CASSGGQARNQPQHF. Here the CDR3 DNA reads TGTGCCAGCAGTGGGGGACAGGCAAGAAACCAGCCCCAGCATTTT.

This chain uses TRBV7-9 with TRBJ1-1, with D unclear. Between the trimmed V and J ends, which lost 1 base and 5 bases, there was a span of 14 bases. Germline CDR1 SEHNR, CDR2 FQNEAQ (reference sequence). The CDR3 is 15 residues long. CDR3 in amino acids: CASSLVQALGTEAFF. CDR3 sequence (DNA): TGTGCCAGCAGCTTAGTGCAGGCCCTGGGGACTGAAGCTTTCTTT.

J is TRBJ2-7 and V is TRBV5-5; D is uncertain. Germline V CDR1 and CDR2: SGHKS, YYEKEE (reference sequence). Deletions cut 0 bases from V and 8 bases from J, with 6 bases between. This CDR3 has 11 residues. The CDR3 sequence: CASSLAGKQYF. CDR3 in DNA: TGTGCCAGCAGCTTGGCGGGCAAGCAGTACTTC. Drawing the rest from reference TRBV5-5 and TRBJ2-7, the complete variable domain is DAGVTQSPTHLIKTRGQQVTLRCSPISGHKSVSWYQQVLGQGPQFIFQYYEKEERGRGNFPDRFSARQFPNYSSELNVNALLLGDSALYLCASSLAGKQYFGPGTRLTVT.

The chain links TRBV27 to TRBJ1-5; D gene ambiguous. Trimming cost V 1 base and J 9 bases, with 10 bases left between them. Germline V CDR1 and CDR2: MNHEY, SMNVEV (reference sequence). The CDR3 is 13 amino acids. CDR3 bases: TGTGCCAGCAGTTTATATAGGGATGGGCCCCAGCATTTT. It yields the protein CASSLYRDGPQHF.

The CDR3 here is CASKGLDRVKGYTF. The CDR3 nucleotides are TGCGCCAGCAAGGGGTTGGACAGGGTCAAAGGCTACACCTTC. The rearrangement joins TRBV10-2 to TRBJ1-2, with TRBD1 matching 8 bases. The J segment lost 8 bases and the V segment lost 7 bases, leaving 12 bases of the junction unmatched. Germline CDR1 reads WSHSY; CDR2 reads SAAADI. CDR3 length equals 14 residues.

J is TRBJ2-5 and V is TRBV7-7, with TRBD2 identical over 14 bases. With V trimmed by 0 bases and J by 7 bases, 4 bases remained unmatched. Germline V gene data show CDR1 as SSHAT and CDR2 as FNYEAQ (reference sequence). The CDR3 spans 16 residues. CDR3 in amino acids: CASSLAGLAGVGTQYF. CDR3 DNA sequence: TGTGCCAGCAGCTTAGCGGGACTAGCGGGAGTTGGGACCCAGTACTTC.

The V call is TRBV30, the J call TRBJ1-3; the D is unclear. V lost 0 bases to trimming and J lost 0 bases, with 12 bases between them. The CDR3 totals 16 residues. CDR1 and CDR2 (germline): GTSNPN, SVGIG (reference sequence). The CDR3 region is CAWSVAGTGSGNTIYF. The CDR3 DNA is TGTGCCTGGAGTGTAGCAGGAACGGGCTCTGGAAACACCATATATTTT.

The rearrangement joins TRBV7-8 to TRBJ1-1, with D perhaps matching TRBD1 (5 bases). With 6 bases removed from V and 11 bases from J, the gap between germline ends came to 25 bases. Per germline, CDR1 SGHVS and CDR2 FQNEAQ. The CDR3 totals 15 residues. As DNA, the CDR3 is TGTGCCAGCAGTTCCGACAGTCGGATAGGCGAAGGGGCTTTCTTT. Translation gives CASSSDSRIGEGAFF.

The chain uses TRBV9 and TRBJ2-2, with 11 bases aligning to TRBD2. CDR3 length: 16 amino acids. V trimming: 4 bases; J trimming: 3 bases; junction bases outside the gene matches: 5. Germline values: CDR1 SGDLS, CDR2 YYNGEE. CDR3 residues: CASSPLAGGYTGELFF. The CDR3 coding sequence is TGTGCCAGCAGCCCATTAGCGGGAGGGTACACCGGGGAGCTGTTTTTT.

The table lists this clone with a count of one. CDR3 sequence: CASRSSSQPGYTF. Here the CDR3 DNA reads TGTGCCAGCAGGTCCTCCTCACAACCTGGCTACACCTTC. The chain joins TRBV6-6 to TRBJ1-2; D not resolved. Trimming took off 6 bases at V and 7 bases at J, with 15 bases between the two ends. Per germline, CDR1 MNHNY and CDR2 SVGAGI (reference sequence). The CDR3 totals 13 residues.

The gene calls are TRBV6-1 and TRBJ1-1; D is uncertain. The CDR3 totals 15 residues. The germline V gene has CDR1 MNHNS and CDR2 SASEGT. V was pared by 2 bases and J by 0 bases, with 10 bases between. As DNA, the CDR3 is TGTGCCAGCAGTGAAATAGGGCGACTGAACACTGAAGCTTTCTTT. Translation: CASSEIGRLNTEAFF.

In its sample, this clone was seen a few times. This sequence joins TRBV11-2 and TRBJ2-1; no definite D call. V was trimmed by 4 bases and J by 6 bases, leaving 16 bases between them. Germline V gives CDR1 SGHAT, CDR2 FQNNGV. This CDR3 is built from 15 residues. CDR3 amino acids: CASSSRGMGSNEQFF. The CDR3 DNA reads TGTGCCAGCAGCTCCCGTGGTATGGGGTCCAATGAGCAGTTCTTC.

The V and J genes are TRBV7-2 and TRBJ2-2; 9 nucleotides align to TRBD2. J lost 1 base, V lost 8 bases, and 8 bases had no gene match. The germline gives CDR1 SGHTA, CDR2 FQGNSA. The CDR3 has 16 amino acids. CDR3 DNA: TGTGCCAGCTGCCTAGCGGGAACACTGAACACCGGGGAGCTGTTTTTT. Residues: CASCLAGTLNTGELFF.

The V gene is TRBV29-1, the J gene TRBJ2-1, with D possibly called TRBD1 or TRBD2 (7 bases each). The CDR3 loop spans 14 amino acids. Germline CDR1 SQVTM, CDR2 ANQGSEA. Trimming pared 7 bases from V and 6 bases from J, leaving 19 bases between. The CDR3 loop is CSGGDRGTINEQFF. Here the CDR3 DNA reads TGCAGCGGGGGGGACAGAGGGACTATCAATGAGCAGTTCTTC.

The chain carries TRBV5-1 and TRBJ2-7, with D hard to call. The CDR3 loop spans 14 amino acids. V was cut by 0 bases and J by 2 bases, with 9 bases left in between. Germline loops: CDR1 SGHRS, CDR2 YFSETQ. As DNA, the CDR3 is TGCGCCAGCAGCTTGGTTACGGCTACCTACGAGCAGTACTTC. Translated: CASSLVTATYEQYF.

The gene calls are TRBV4-2 and TRBJ1-2; D ambiguous. The CDR3 runs 13 residues. Trimming removed 0 bases from V and 6 bases from J, with 8 bases in between. The V gene's germline CDR1 is LGHNA and CDR2 YNFKEQ. The CDR3 region is CASSQDGVDGYTF. CDR3 DNA sequence: TGTGCCAGCAGCCAAGATGGCGTTGATGGCTACACCTTC.

This rearrangement joins TRBV11-3 to TRBJ2-3; 7 nucleotides line up with TRBD2. CDR3 length: 13 residues. V gave up 3 bases and J gave up 4 bases; unmatched junction bases: 1. The V gene's germline CDR1 is SGHNT and CDR2 YENEEA. CDR3: CASSFRGADTQYF. In nucleotides, the CDR3 is TGTGCCAGCAGCTTCCGGGGGGCAGATACGCAGTATTTT.

The chain joins TRBV2 to TRBJ1-2; perhaps TRBD1 as D (6 bases). V was cut by 7 bases and J by 2 bases, with 17 bases left in between. The length of the CDR3 is 15 residues. CDR1 and CDR2 (germline): SNHLY, FYNNEI. The CDR3 spells CASTIQGRRNYGYTF. As DNA, the CDR3 is TGTGCCAGCACAATACAGGGACGCCGAAACTATGGCTACACCTTC.